The 7 T cell receptor beta chains below were found in one sample sequenced in a study of cytomegalovirus exposure and HLA in healthy donors. PCR was performed using 60 Vbeta and 13 Jbeta primers. This table comes from immunoSEQ multiplex PCR, and its TCRdb copy is limited to in-frame clones, with some not included. The top ten clones hold about 1.7% of a sample with 140,000 to 150,000 clones, around 10% of them seen once. Sequencing used PBMCs. The receptor set was obtained from a male donor in good health and CMV-seronegative.

The chain employs TRBV18 and TRBJ1-5, with D possibly matching TRBD1 (6 bases). Trimming left V 0 bases short and J 0 bases short, with 12 bases between. Germline V CDR1 and CDR2: KGHSH, LQKENI. The CDR3 length is 17 residues. The CDR3 sequence is CASSPPGRGSSNQPQHF. DNA for the CDR3: TGTGCCAGCTCACCACCGGGGAGGGGGTCTAGCAATCAGCCCCAGCATTTT.

V gene TRBV29-1 combines with J gene TRBJ2-5; TRBD2 is a possible D gene (5 bases). The J call may be mistaken, given a closer DNA end match to TRBJ2-7. This CDR3 region has 12 residues. CDR1 is SQVTM, CDR2 ANQGSEA, per germline. The CDR3 region has the DNA TGCAGCGCGGCGAGGGCCTCCTACGAGCAGTACTTC. As protein: CSAARASYEQYF.

The V and J genes are TRBV4-3 and TRBJ1-5, with D maybe TRBD1 (5 bases). V dropped 1 base and J dropped 4 bases, with 11 bases sitting between them. The CDR3 runs to 15 residues. The germline V gene has CDR1 LGHNA and CDR2 YSLEER. CDR3 coding DNA: TGCGCCAGCAGCCAAGTACGATCAGGGAATCAGCCCCAGCATTTT. This sequence encodes CASSQVRSGNQPQHF.

The DNA for the CDR3 is TGTGCCAGCAGCGGCGGGGTAAGCTCCTACGAGCAGTACTTC. Protein sequence: CASSGGVSSYEQYF. The V call is TRBV9, the J call TRBJ2-7, with D possibly TRBD2 on 6 matching bases. There are 14 residues in the CDR3. Germline values: CDR1 SGDLS, CDR2 YYNGEE. V was shortened by 3 bases and J by 0 bases, with 10 bases between the two germline ends.

The chain links TRBV28 to TRBJ1-5; D not resolved. This CDR3 has 13 amino acids. V lost 6 bases and J lost 4, with 10 bases in between. From germline, CDR1 is MDHEN and CDR2 SYDVKM. This CDR3 reads CASRTEENQPQHF. The DNA for the CDR3 is TGTGCCAGCAGAACAGAAGAAAATCAGCCCCAGCATTTT.

The V and J genes are TRBV5-4 and TRBJ2-2; TRBD2 matches 11 bases. The length of the CDR3 is 15 residues. Germline V gene lookup returns CDR1 SGHNT and CDR2 YYREEE (reference sequence). The junction had 4 bases not matched to a gene; V was cut back by 4 bases and J by 5 bases. This CDR3 is CASSPGTSGTGELFF. The CDR3, as DNA: TGTGCCAGCAGCCCCGGGACTAGCGGTACCGGGGAGCTGTTTTTT.

In this sample, this clone turned up a few times. The chain carries TRBV20-1 and TRBJ1-2, with D unclear. The V gene lost 3 bases and the J gene lost 5 bases, with 7 bases spanning the gap. CDR1 is DFQATT and CDR2 is SNEGSKA in the germline V gene (reference sequence). The CDR3 sequence is 11 residues long. Here the CDR3 DNA reads TGCAGTGCTAGGAGAGGGTATGGCTACACCTTC. It codes for CSARRGYGYTF.